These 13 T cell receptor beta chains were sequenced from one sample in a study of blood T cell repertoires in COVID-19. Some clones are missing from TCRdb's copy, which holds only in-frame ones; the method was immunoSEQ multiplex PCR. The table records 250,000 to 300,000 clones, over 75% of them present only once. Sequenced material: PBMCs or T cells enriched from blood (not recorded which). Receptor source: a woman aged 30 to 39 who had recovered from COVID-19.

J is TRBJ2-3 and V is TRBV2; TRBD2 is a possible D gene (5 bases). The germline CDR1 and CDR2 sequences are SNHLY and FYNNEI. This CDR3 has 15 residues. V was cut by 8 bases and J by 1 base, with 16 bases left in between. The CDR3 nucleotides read TGTGCCAGCCGGCTATCAAACGGGGGCACAGATACGCAGTATTTT. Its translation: CASRLSNGGTDTQYF.

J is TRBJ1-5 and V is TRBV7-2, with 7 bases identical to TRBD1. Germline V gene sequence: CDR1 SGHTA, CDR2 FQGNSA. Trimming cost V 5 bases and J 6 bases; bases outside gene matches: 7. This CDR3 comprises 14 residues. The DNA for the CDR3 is TGTGCCAGCAGCACCGGACAGGAGCTTCAGCCCCAGCATTTT. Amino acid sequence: CASSTGQELQPQHF.

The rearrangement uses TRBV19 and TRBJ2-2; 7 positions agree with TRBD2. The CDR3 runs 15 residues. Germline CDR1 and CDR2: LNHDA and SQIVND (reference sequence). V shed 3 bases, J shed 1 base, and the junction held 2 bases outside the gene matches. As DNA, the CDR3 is TGTGCCAGTAGTATGGGGGGGATGAACACCGGGGAGCTGTTTTTT. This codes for CASSMGGMNTGELFF.

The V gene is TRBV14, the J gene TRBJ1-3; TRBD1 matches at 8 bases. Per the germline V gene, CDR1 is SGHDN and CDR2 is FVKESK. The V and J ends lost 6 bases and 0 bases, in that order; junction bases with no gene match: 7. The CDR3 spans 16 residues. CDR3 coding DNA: TGTGCCAGCAGACCCGGGACAGGATTCTCTGGAAACACCATATATTTT. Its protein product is CASRPGTGFSGNTIYF.

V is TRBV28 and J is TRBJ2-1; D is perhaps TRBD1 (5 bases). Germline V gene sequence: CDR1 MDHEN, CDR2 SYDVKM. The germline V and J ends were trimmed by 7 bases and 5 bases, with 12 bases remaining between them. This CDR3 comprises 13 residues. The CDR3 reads CASTSLGDNEQFF. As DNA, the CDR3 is TGTGCCAGCACCTCATTAGGGGACAATGAGCAGTTCTTC.

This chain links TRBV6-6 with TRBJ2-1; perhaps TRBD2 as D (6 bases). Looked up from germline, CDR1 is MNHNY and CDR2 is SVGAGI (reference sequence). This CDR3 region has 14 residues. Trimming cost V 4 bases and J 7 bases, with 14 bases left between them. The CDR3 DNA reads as TGTGCCAGCAGTTCCGACGTCGGGAGTAATGAGCAGTTCTTC. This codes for CASSSDVGSNEQFF.

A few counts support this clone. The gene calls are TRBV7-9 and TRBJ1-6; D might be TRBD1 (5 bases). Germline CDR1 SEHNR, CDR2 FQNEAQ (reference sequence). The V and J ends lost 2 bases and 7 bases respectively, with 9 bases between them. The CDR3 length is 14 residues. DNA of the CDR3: TGTGCCAGCAGCTTACAGGGTAGCAATTCACCCCTCCACTTT. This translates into CASSLQGSNSPLHF.

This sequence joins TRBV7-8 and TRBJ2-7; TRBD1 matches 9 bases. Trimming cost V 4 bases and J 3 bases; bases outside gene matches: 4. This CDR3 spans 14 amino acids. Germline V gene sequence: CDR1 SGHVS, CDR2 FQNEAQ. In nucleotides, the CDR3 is TGTGCCAGCAGCTCTGGGACAGGGAACTACGAGCAGTACTTC. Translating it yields CASSSGTGNYEQYF.

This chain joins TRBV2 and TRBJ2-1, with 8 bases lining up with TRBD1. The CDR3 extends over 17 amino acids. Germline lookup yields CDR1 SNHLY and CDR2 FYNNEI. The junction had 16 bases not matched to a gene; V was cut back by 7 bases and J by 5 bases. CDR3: CASTLNLPGTGNNEQFF. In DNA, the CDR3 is TGTGCCAGCACCCTCAACCTGCCGGGGACAGGTAACAATGAGCAGTTCTTC.

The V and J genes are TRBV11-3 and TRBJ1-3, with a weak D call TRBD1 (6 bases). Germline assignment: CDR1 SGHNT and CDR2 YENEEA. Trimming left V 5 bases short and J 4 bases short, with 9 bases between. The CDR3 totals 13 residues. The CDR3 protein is CASSPGHGNTIYF. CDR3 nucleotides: TGTGCCAGCAGCCCGGGACACGGAAACACCATATATTTT.

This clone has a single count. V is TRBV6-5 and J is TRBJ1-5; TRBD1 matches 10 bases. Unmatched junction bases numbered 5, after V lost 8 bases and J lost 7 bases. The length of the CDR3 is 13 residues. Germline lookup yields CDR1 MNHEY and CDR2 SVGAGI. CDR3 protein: CASGDRGSQPQHF. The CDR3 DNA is TGTGCCAGCGGGGACAGGGGATCGCAGCCCCAGCATTTT.

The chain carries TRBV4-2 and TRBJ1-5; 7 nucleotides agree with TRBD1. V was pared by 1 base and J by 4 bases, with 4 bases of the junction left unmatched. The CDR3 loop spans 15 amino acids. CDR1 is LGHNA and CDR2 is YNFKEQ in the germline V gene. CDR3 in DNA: TGTGCCAGCAGCCAAGGACAGGGCGGGAATCAGCCCCAGCATTTT. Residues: CASSQGQGGNQPQHF.

CDR3 protein: CASSLMGLAGDEQYF. The CDR3, as DNA: TGTGCCAGCAGCTTAATGGGACTAGCGGGAGACGAGCAGTACTTC. The chain joins TRBV7-2 to TRBJ2-7, with 14 bases aligning to TRBD2. This CDR3 has 15 amino acids. V lost 2 bases and J lost 5; bases outside the gene matches: 2. The germline gives CDR1 SGHTA, CDR2 FQGNSA.